The 26 T cell receptor beta chains reported below all come from one sample, sequenced in a study of shared clonotypes between healthy human individuals. Sequencing was performed with immunoSEQ multiplex PCR; in TCRdb, only in-frame clones are kept and a portion is missing. The table includes about 1 million clones, approximately 78% detected once. The sample was memory CD4+ T cells from PBMCs. Subset noted: CD45RA-negative fraction. These receptor sequences come from a man aged 18 to 30 in good health. Some clones in this sample may be carry-over from other donors' samples.

In DNA, the CDR3 is TGTGCCAGCAGCTCACCTGGGGGAAGCACTGAAGCTTTCTTT. Translation: CASSSPGGSTEAFF. V gene TRBV28 combines with J gene TRBJ1-1, with TRBD1 as a possible D gene (5 bases). The length of the CDR3 is 14 residues. V dropped 6 bases and J dropped 4 bases, with 15 bases sitting between them. Germline V gene lookup returns CDR1 MDHEN and CDR2 SYDVKM.

This clone was found many times. The rearrangement joins TRBV9 to TRBJ2-7; no firm D call. V lost 3 bases and J 6 bases, leaving 16 bases between the germline ends. The germline V gene encodes CDR1 SGDLS and CDR2 YYNGEE. The CDR3 has 14 residues. The CDR3 here is CASSAFTPWGEQYF. CDR3 coding DNA: TGTGCCAGCAGCGCATTTACCCCTTGGGGCGAGCAGTACTTC.

CDR3: CASNLQGFREKLFF. The CDR3 bases are TGTGCCAGCAACCTACAGGGGTTTCGAGAAAAACTGTTTTTT. The J gene is TRBJ1-4, the V gene TRBV28; 7 bases map to TRBD1. The length of the CDR3 is 14 residues. The junction had 10 bases not matched to a gene; V was cut back by 7 bases and J by 8 bases. Germline V gives CDR1 MDHEN, CDR2 SYDVKM.

This chain links TRBV6-4 with TRBJ1-2; 7 nucleotides align to TRBD1. Germline CDR1 reads MRHNA; CDR2 reads SNTAGT. The CDR3 has 15 residues. The ends lost 5 bases at V and 8 bases at J; junction bases unmatched: 14. CDR3 sequence reads: CASSPKQGPALGYTF. CDR3 sequence (DNA): TGTGCCAGCAGTCCGAAACAGGGGCCAGCGTTGGGCTACACCTTC.

In its sample, this clone was seen a few times. The chain carries TRBV5-1 and TRBJ1-3; TRBD1 might be the D (6 bases). V gave up 0 bases and J gave up 2 bases, with 9 bases separating them. Germline CDR1 reads SGHRS; CDR2 reads YFSETQ. The CDR3 covers 15 residues. The CDR3 loop reads CASSLDRVTGNTIYF. As DNA, the CDR3 is TGCGCCAGCAGCTTGGACAGGGTAACTGGAAACACCATATATTTT.

The chain joins TRBV14 to TRBJ2-1; D not resolved. Germline V gene lookup returns CDR1 SGHDN and CDR2 FVKESK. CDR3 length equals 18 residues. V gave up 3 bases and J gave up 7 bases, with 25 bases separating them. CDR3 sequence (DNA): TGTGCCAGCAGCCACCCCCCGGCCAGGCCACCTCTCCCAAATGAGCAGTTCTTC. Protein sequence: CASSHPPARPPLPNEQFF.

V gene TRBV28 combines with J gene TRBJ2-7; the D gene is possibly TRBD2 (5 bases). Trimming stripped 5 bases from V and 5 bases from J, with 7 bases between. Germline V CDR1 and CDR2: MDHEN, SYDVKM. The CDR3 is made up of 11 amino acids. CDR3 residues: CASSGGNEQYF. The CDR3 DNA follows: TGTGCCAGCAGTGGAGGTAACGAGCAGTACTTC.

The gene calls are TRBV5-8 and TRBJ1-4; 7 bases fit TRBD1. Per the germline V gene, CDR1 is SGHTS and CDR2 is YDEGEE. The CDR3 covers 15 residues. With V trimmed by 4 bases and J by 4 bases, 7 bases remained unmatched. CDR3 bases: TGTGCCAGCAGCCCGAAGGACAGGATTAATGAAAAACTGTTTTTT. Protein sequence: CASSPKDRINEKLFF.

The rearrangement joins TRBV18 to TRBJ2-7; 9 nucleotides align to TRBD1. J gave up 6 bases and V 6 bases, and 12 bases lay outside the gene matches. The CDR3 runs 15 residues. From germline, CDR1 is KGHSH and CDR2 LQKENI. The CDR3 bases are TGTGCCAGCTCCCCAGCCCGGACAGGGGCAGGCGAGCAGTACTTC. Protein sequence: CASSPARTGAGEQYF.

The CDR3, as DNA: TGTGCCAGCAGCCAAGGTCGTGCCTCTAACAATCAGCCCCAGCATTTT. Translation: CASSQGRASNNQPQHF. J is TRBJ1-5 and V is TRBV5-4, with D hard to call. The germline V gene has CDR1 SGHNT and CDR2 YYREEE (reference sequence). V was shortened by 4 bases and J by 3 bases, with 17 bases between the two germline ends. This CDR3 contains 16 residues.

The chain joins TRBV11-2 to TRBJ2-1; D gene unclear. This CDR3 is 13 amino acids long. The V end lost 1 base, the J end lost 9 bases, and 10 bases lay between the germline ends. From germline, CDR1 is SGHAT and CDR2 FQNNGV. The DNA for the CDR3 is TGTGCCAGCAGCTTAGTGGCCCCAACTGAGCAGTTCTTC. Translation gives CASSLVAPTEQFF.

V gene TRBV11-1 combines with J gene TRBJ2-1, with 8 nucleotides matching TRBD2. CDR1 is SGHAT and CDR2 is FQDESV in the germline V gene (reference sequence). The CDR3 is made up of 16 amino acids. Trimming took 5 bases from V and 5 from J; bases not matched to a gene: 11. Here the CDR3 reads CASSPALGLGNNEQFF. In DNA, the CDR3 is TGTGCCAGCAGCCCCGCCCTGGGACTAGGTAACAATGAGCAGTTCTTC.

This sequence joins TRBV29-1 and TRBJ2-5, with 12 bases aligning to TRBD2. Unmatched junction bases numbered 7, after V lost 8 bases and J lost 0 bases. Germline-derived CDR1 and CDR2 are SQVTM and ANQGSEA. The CDR3 has 15 residues. CDR3 residues: CSTGLAGSYQETQYF. CDR3 DNA: TGCAGCACGGGACTAGCGGGTAGTTACCAAGAGACCCAGTACTTC.

The chain carries TRBV27 and TRBJ1-2; tentatively, D is TRBD1 (5 bases). Trimming removed 5 bases at V and 6 bases at J, with 16 bases between. This CDR3 has 14 residues. Looked up from germline, CDR1 is MNHEY and CDR2 is SMNVEV (reference sequence). The CDR3 reads CASSADQGRDGYTF. The CDR3 coding sequence is TGTGCCAGCAGTGCCGACCAGGGTCGGGATGGCTACACCTTC.

About this clone: This clone may be a read error of a much larger clone one base away. The rearrangement uses TRBV2 and TRBJ1-1; possibly TRBD1 for D (6 bases). CDR3 length: 13 residues. From germline, CDR1 is SNHLY and CDR2 FYNNEI. Trimming pared 6 bases from V and 1 base from J, leaving 9 bases between. CDR3 protein: CASRTQGNTEAFF. The CDR3 DNA sequence: TGTGCCAGCAGAACACAGGGGAACACTGAAGCTTTCTTT.

CDR3 in DNA: TGTGCCAGCAGTGAGGCGCATACTGCTAACTATGGCTACACCTTC. It codes for CASSEAHTANYGYTF. The chain employs TRBV6-1 and TRBJ1-2; D is unresolved. CDR3 size: 15 residues. Trimming cost V 3 bases and J 0 bases, with 11 bases left between them. The germline CDR1 and CDR2 sequences are MNHNS and SASEGT.

The chain joins TRBV6-5 to TRBJ2-5; TRBD2 agrees at 9 bases. V dropped 2 bases and J dropped 2; count of bases not matched to a gene: 6. The CDR3 loop spans 16 amino acids. Germline values: CDR1 MNHEY, CDR2 SVGAGI. CDR3 protein: CASSYLPSGVQETQYF. In DNA form, the CDR3 reads TGTGCCAGCAGTTACCTCCCTAGCGGGGTTCAAGAGACCCAGTACTTC.

The chain uses TRBV4-3 and TRBJ2-7; 9 bases are shared with TRBD2. Per germline, CDR1 LGHNA and CDR2 YSLEER. The CDR3 is made up of 16 amino acids. The ends lost 1 base at V and 10 bases at J; junction bases unmatched: 14. In DNA form, the CDR3 reads TGCGCCAGCAGCCAAGCGGCCCTAGCGGGAATTGGGTTTCAGTACTTC. This sequence encodes CASSQAALAGIGFQYF.

J is TRBJ1-5 and V is TRBV19; no firm D call. Looked up from germline, CDR1 is LNHDA and CDR2 is SQIVND (reference sequence). The CDR3 contains 14 residues. The V gene lost 10 bases and the J gene lost 3 bases, with 16 bases spanning the gap. The chain's CDR3 is CATLRAGYNQPQHF. CDR3 sequence (DNA): TGTGCCACACTCCGGGCAGGATACAATCAGCCCCAGCATTTT.

This clone has a single count. The genes are TRBV27 and TRBJ2-1; 9 nucleotides match TRBD1. The CDR3 has 17 amino acids. Germline values: CDR1 MNHEY, CDR2 SMNVEV (reference sequence). Trimming at V came to 5 bases and at J to 0 bases, leaving 8 bases not matched to a gene. Here the CDR3 DNA reads TGTGCCAGCAGTCGCGGGACAGGGATTAGCTCCTACAATGAGCAGTTCTTC. This translates into CASSRGTGISSYNEQFF.

This clone was observed a few times. The chain joins TRBV9 to TRBJ1-2; D is unclear. Trimming took off 4 bases at V and 8 bases at J, with 12 bases between the two ends. The CDR3 runs to 12 residues. CDR1 is SGDLS, CDR2 YYNGEE, per germline. CDR3 coding DNA: TGTGCCAGCAGCCCCCCTGGCGAGGGCTACACCTTC. Translation gives CASSPPGEGYTF.

J is TRBJ2-3 and V is TRBV5-4, with TRBD2 matching 16 bases. The germline gives CDR1 SGHNT, CDR2 YYREEE (reference sequence). After removal of 4 bases from V and 8 bases from J, the junction contained 10 bases not matched to a gene. This CDR3 has 17 amino acids. The chain's CDR3 is CASSSKGLAGGVGTQYF. The CDR3 DNA sequence: TGTGCCAGCAGCAGCAAGGGACTAGCGGGAGGGGTCGGTACGCAGTATTTT.

DNA of the CDR3: TGTGCCAGCAGCTCTTTAACAGTAGGGCTTAATGAAAAACTGTTTTTT. Residues: CASSSLTVGLNEKLFF. The chain recombines TRBV7-9 with TRBJ1-4; the D is unclear. V was trimmed by 4 bases and J by 4 bases, leaving 16 bases between them. This CDR3 is built from 16 residues. CDR1 SEHNR and CDR2 FQNEAQ come from the germline V gene (reference sequence).

This chain's CDR3 is CASRMVGASFYGYTF. The CDR3 nucleotides are TGTGCCAGCAGAATGGTGGGGGCATCTTTTTATGGCTACACCTTC. The chain recombines TRBV5-6 with TRBJ1-2; TRBD1 is a possible D gene (6 bases). Germline V lookup: CDR1 SGHDT, CDR2 YYEEEE. The CDR3 length is 15 residues. V was shortened by 5 bases and J by 5 bases, with 19 bases between the two germline ends.

This clone came up a few times. This chain connects TRBV5-6 to TRBJ2-5, with 9 bases aligning to TRBD1. Germline-derived CDR1 and CDR2 are SGHDT and YYEEEE. This CDR3 has 15 residues. J gave up 4 bases and V 4 bases, and 8 bases lay outside the gene matches. CDR3 amino acids: CASSAGTGSPETQYF. Written as DNA, the CDR3 is TGTGCCAGCAGCGCCGGGACAGGGTCCCCAGAGACCCAGTACTTC.

This chain links TRBV18 with TRBJ1-1; D not certain. Germline-derived CDR1 and CDR2 are KGHSH and LQKENI. The V end was cut by 4 bases, the J end by 4 bases, with 10 bases between. The CDR3 is 13 residues long. The CDR3 is CASSLTDGTEAFF. In nucleotides, the CDR3 is TGTGCCAGCTCACTCACGGACGGCACTGAAGCTTTCTTT.